This T cell receptor beta chain was captured in a study of blood T cell repertoires in COVID-19. Study details: T cells, B-cell-depleted T cells, or PBMCs supplied cDNA or gDNA.

V lost 1 base, J lost 3 bases, and 5 bases stayed unmatched. Germline values: CDR1 SGHVS, CDR2 FQNEAQ. CDR3 length: 17 amino acids. Donors in Cohort 3 who had recovered were those with two negative PCRs, healthcare professional clearance, or resolution of their symptoms. In the original analysis: It was from reference gene primer amplification that nucleated cell counts were estimated. Some clones are missing from TCRdb's copy, which holds only in-frame ones; the method was immunoSEQ multiplex PCR. The DNA was the basis for D and trimming; V, J and clone size are from that table. Among 350,000 to 450,000 clones listed, roughly four fifths were seen once.

The source of this sequence is a woman in her 50s who had recovered from COVID-19. The chain links TRBV7-8 to TRBJ1-6, with 8 bases matching TRBD1. Sequencing was performed on PBMCs or T cells enriched from blood (not recorded which). CDR3 DNA: TGTGCCAGCAGCTTAGAGCAGGGGGCTGGCTATAATTCACCCCTCCACTTT. Translating it yields CASSLEQGAGYNSPLHF. The entire variable domain, with the rest obtained from reference TRBV7-8 and TRBJ1-6, is as follows: GAGVSQSPRYKVAKRGQDVALRCDPISGHVSLFWYQQALGQGPEFLTYFQNEAQLDKSGLPSDRFFAERPEGSVSTLKIQRTQQEDSAVYLCASSLEQGAGYNSPLHFGNGTRLTVT.